This is a list of T cell receptor beta chains from one sample in a study of blood T cell repertoires in COVID-19. The repertoire was sequenced with immunoSEQ multiplex PCR; TCRdb's copy has only in-frame clones and lacks some. The sample consists of about 270,000 clones, 88% of them appearing once. Sequencing used peripheral blood. These TCRs come from a man aged 60 to 69 who had recovered from COVID-19. Each CDR3 is given with its conserved first and last residue. D genes are given only for firm matches. Size tells how often a clone was seen (once, few, many) or the class of an expanded clone, and some rows leave it out.

j_call d_call cdr3_length clone_size v_call cdr3_nt cdr3_aa
TRBJ2-5 TRBD2 16 NA TRBV11-1 TGTGCCAGCAGCTTGAGGCGGGGAGGGGAACAAGAGACCCAGTACTTC CASSLRRGGEQETQYF
TRBJ1-6 NA 14 NA TRBV2 TGTGCCAGCAGAGCCGGGACTGCGAAATCACCCCTCCACTTT CASRAGTAKSPLHF
TRBJ1-5 TRBD1 15 few TRBV6-2/TRBV6-3 TGTGCCAGCAGTCCCTACGACAGGGACCATCAGCCCCAGCATTTT CASSPYDRDHQPQHF
TRBJ1-3 NA 15 NA TRBV27 TGTGCCAGCAGTTTATACAGGGCGAAAGGAAACACCATATATTTT CASSLYRAKGNTIYF
TRBJ2-7 NA 14 NA TRBV27 TGTGCCAGCAGTTCTTACGGGAAGTCCTACGAGCAGTACTTC CASSSYGKSYEQYF
TRBJ2-5 TRBD2 15 NA TRBV30 TGTGCCTGGAGGGCCGGGACTAGAGGCCAAGAGACCCAGTACTTC CAWRAGTRGQETQYF
TRBJ2-2 TRBD2 16 few TRBV11-1 TGTGCCAGCAGCGCCTCCGGGACTAGCGGGACCGGGGAGCTGTTTTTT CASSASGTSGTGELFF
TRBJ1-2 TRBD1 15 once TRBV27 TGTGCCAGCAGTTTAGTACAGGGGCGGAACTATGGCTACACCTTC CASSLVQGRNYGYTF
TRBJ1-2 NA 13 once TRBV5-1 TGCGCCAGCAGCCCGGGGGGGGATGGTGGCTACACCTTC CASSPGGDGGYTF
TRBJ2-1 NA 14 NA TRBV27 TGTGCCAGCAGTTTGCGGCCCAGGGACAATGAGCAGTTCTTC CASSLRPRDNEQFF
TRBJ2-7 NA 13 NA TRBV5-1 TGCGCCAGCAGCTTGGCCCCTGTAAACGAGCAGTACTTC CASSLAPVNEQYF
TRBJ1-5 NA 16 NA TRBV4-2 TGTGCCAGCAGCCAAGATCGAGGTCATAGCAATCAGCCCCAGCATTTT CASSQDRGHSNQPQHF
TRBJ2-5 TRBD2 15 NA TRBV3-1/TRBV3-2 TGTGCCAGCAGCCCATTAGCGGGGGGCCAAGAGACCCAGTACTTC CASSPLAGGQETQYF
TRBJ2-3 NA 14 NA TRBV7-2 TGTGCCAGCACAACTCCAAGGGGGTTAGATACGCAGTATTTT CASTTPRGLDTQYF
TRBJ1-2 NA 13 NA TRBV12-3/TRBV12-4 TGTGCCAGCAGTTTAGACACGCTCTATGGCTACACCTTC CASSLDTLYGYTF
TRBJ1-6 NA 18 NA TRBV11-2 TGTGCCAGCAGCTTAGGTCACGGGGGGCTAGGATATAATTCACCCCTCCACTTT CASSLGHGGLGYNSPLHF
TRBJ1-4 TRBD1 15 NA TRBV5-1 TGCGCCAGCAGCTCGACCGGGACAGCGAATGAAAAACTGTTTTTT CASSSTGTANEKLFF
TRBJ1-6 TRBD1 18 NA TRBV6-1 TGTGCCAGCAGTGGGAGGTGGGGGACAGGGGGCGGGTATTCACCCCTCCACTTT CASSGRWGTGGGYSPLHF
TRBJ2-7 TRBD1 15 NA TRBV5-1 TGCGCCAGCAGCGGCGGCGGGACAGGGATACACGAGCAGTACTTC CASSGGGTGIHEQYF
TRBJ2-1 NA 13 once TRBV5-6 TGTGCCAGCAGCTACCGGGGGAGTAATGAGCAGTTCTTC CASSYRGSNEQFF
TRBJ2-1 TRBD2 17 once TRBV24-1 TGTGCCACCAGTGATGGCGGACTAGCGGGGCCCGGTAATGAGCAGTTCTTC CATSDGGLAGPGNEQFF
TRBJ1-1 NA 13 NA TRBV10-3 TGTGCCATCAGTGATGGACTCATGCAAGAAGCTTTCTTT CAISDGLMQEAFF
TRBJ1-5 NA 12 NA TRBV10-2 TGCGCCAGCAGTTTACTATCGGAGCCCCAGCATTTT CASSLLSEPQHF
TRBJ1-2 TRBD1 13 NA TRBV19 TGTGCCAGTAGCCAACAGGGGCGGTATGGCTACACCTTC CASSQQGRYGYTF
TRBJ2-7 TRBD1 12 NA TRBV9 TGTGCCAGCAGCGCACTGACAGGGGCGCAGTACTTC CASSALTGAQYF
TRBJ1-5 NA 15 NA TRBV4-1 TGCGCCAGCAGCCCTACTGTCAATAGCAATCAGCCCCAGCATTTT CASSPTVNSNQPQHF
TRBJ2-1 NA 12 NA TRBV20-1 TGCAGTGCTAGTTCAGACTACAATGAGCAGTTCTTC CSASSDYNEQFF
TRBJ1-3 TRBD1 17 NA TRBV18 TGTGCCAGCTCGCCTCTCGGGACAGGGGCCTCTGGAAACACCATATATTTT CASSPLGTGASGNTIYF
TRBJ2-2 TRBD2 16 NA TRBV11-2 TGTGCCAGCAGTCCACTAGCGGGAGCGAACACCGGGGAGCTGTTTTTT CASSPLAGANTGELFF